The 20 T cell receptor beta chains in this list originate from one sample, sequenced in a study of control samples from healthy donors and cancer patients. The assay was immunoSEQ multiplex PCR, and TCRdb's table has in-frame clones only and misses some. Here the sample spans some 120,000 clones, about 87% being singletons. The specimen sequenced was blood. Receptors were obtained from a man aged 60 to 69 in good health.

The J gene is TRBJ2-1, the V gene TRBV19; D is tentatively TRBD1 or TRBD2 (6 bases each). This CDR3 is built from 16 residues. V lost 5 bases and J 0 bases, leaving 14 bases between the germline ends. Germline-derived CDR1 and CDR2 are LNHDA and SQIVND (reference sequence). Here the CDR3 reads CASSWGAASSYNEQFF. CDR3 nucleotides: TGTGCCAGTAGTTGGGGGGCGGCAAGCTCCTACAATGAGCAGTTCTTC.

About this clone: At one of its ends the junction is not consistent with the germline gene, which may arise from a read error. This sequence joins TRBV7-2 and TRBJ2-3; D perhaps matches TRBD2 (5 bases). The length of the CDR3 is 13 residues. Germline V lookup: CDR1 SGHTA, CDR2 FQGNSA. The CDR3 region has the DNA TGTGCCAGCAGCCCAAGCGGCACAGATACGCGGTATTTT. Its protein is CASSPSGTDTRYF.

V gene TRBV24-1 combines with J gene TRBJ2-1, with 7 nucleotides matching TRBD1. The CDR3 runs to 13 residues. Germline V gene data show CDR1 as KGHDR and CDR2 as SFDVKD. Trimming cost V 4 bases and J 10 bases; bases outside gene matches: 6. CDR3 residues: CATSDYRGDEQFF. In DNA, the CDR3 is TGTGCCACCAGTGACTACAGGGGTGACGAGCAGTTCTTC.

V and J are TRBV19 and TRBJ1-6, with no clear D. Germline V lookup: CDR1 LNHDA, CDR2 SQIVND (reference sequence). This CDR3 spans 16 amino acids. The V and J ends lost 7 bases and 9 bases respectively, with 22 bases between them. The chain's CDR3 is CASKKGGPVYASPLHF. The CDR3 coding sequence is TGTGCCAGTAAAAAGGGCGGGCCAGTTTATGCTTCACCCCTCCACTTT.

This rearrangement joins TRBV13 to TRBJ2-3; TRBD2 matches 10 bases. Unmatched junction bases numbered 4, after V lost 6 bases and J lost 1 base. There are 15 residues in the CDR3. From germline, CDR1 is PRHDT and CDR2 FYEKMQ (reference sequence). The CDR3 coding sequence is TGTGCCAGCAGACAAGCGGGGGGGCGCACAGATACGCAGTATTTT. Translated, it gives CASRQAGGRTDTQYF.

The chain couples TRBV5-1 to TRBJ1-6, with no clear D. Germline loops: CDR1 SGHRS, CDR2 YFSETQ. V lost 6 bases and J 7 bases, leaving 11 bases between the germline ends. The CDR3 spans 13 residues. The CDR3 DNA sequence: TGCGCCAGCAATGTAGGGCCAAATTCACCCCTCCACTTT. It is translated as CASNVGPNSPLHF.

The J gene is TRBJ2-1, the V gene TRBV25-1, with 8 bases aligning to TRBD1. Germline CDR1 is MGHDK and CDR2 is SYGVNS. The CDR3 is made up of 17 amino acids. J gave up 7 bases and V 3 bases, and 14 bases lay outside the gene matches. The CDR3 reads CASSEEIGQGKRNEQFF. The CDR3 DNA follows: TGTGCCAGCAGTGAGGAGATCGGACAGGGAAAAAGAAATGAGCAGTTCTTC.

The chain combines TRBV7-3 with TRBJ2-1, with D possibly matching TRBD1 (6 bases). CDR1 is SGHTA, CDR2 FQGTGA, per germline. Deletions cut 5 bases from V and 2 bases from J, with 19 bases between. The CDR3 is 17 residues long. Here the CDR3 reads CASSSYIGQRTYNEQFF. CDR3 coding DNA: TGTGCCAGCAGCAGTTACATCGGACAGAGGACCTACAATGAGCAGTTCTTC. The full variable domain, in which reference TRBV7-3 and TRBJ2-1 provide the parts outside the CDR3, is GAGVSQTPSNKVTEKGKYVELRCDPISGHTALYWYRQSLGQGPEFLIYFQGTGAADDSGLPNDRFFAVRPEGSVSTLKIQRTERGDSAVYLCASSSYIGQRTYNEQFFGPGTRLTVL.

This rearrangement joins TRBV7-2 to TRBJ2-3; TRBD1 might be the D (5 bases). Trimming took 5 bases from V and 2 from J, leaving 11 bases between them. Germline loops: CDR1 SGHTA, CDR2 FQGNSA. CDR3 length: 14 amino acids. The CDR3 nucleotides are TGTGCCAGCAGCCCCAGGGTAATCACAGATACGCAGTATTTT. It specifies CASSPRVITDTQYF.

This chain connects TRBV7-9 to TRBJ1-1; D might be TRBD1 (5 bases). The V and J ends lost 3 bases and 7 bases respectively, with 9 bases between them. This CDR3 spans 12 amino acids. In germline, CDR1 is SEHNR, CDR2 FQNEAQ (reference sequence). The chain's CDR3 is CASSFRAFEAFF. The CDR3 DNA is TGTGCCAGCAGCTTCAGGGCCTTTGAAGCTTTCTTT.

The genes are TRBV21-1 and TRBJ2-3; whether TRBD2, the table's D call, matches the DNA was not checked. TRBV21-1 is reported as a pseudogene. This CDR3 comprises 17 residues. CDR3 sequence reads: CASRGTGETSSTDTQYF. The CDR3 nucleotides read TGTGCCAGCAGGGGGACGGGGGAGACGTCTAGCACAGATACGCAGTATTTT.

The chain carries TRBV18 and TRBJ2-7; 7 positions match TRBD2. V lost 2 bases, J lost 0 bases, and 1 base stayed unmatched. CDR1 and CDR2 (germline): KGHSH, LQKENI. The length of the CDR3 is 14 residues. The DNA for the CDR3 is TGTGCCAGCTCACCAACGGGGGGCTCCTACGAGCAGTACTTC. Translating it yields CASSPTGGSYEQYF.

The chain has TRBV7-2 and TRBJ2-3; 10 bases line up with TRBD2. Germline lookup yields CDR1 SGHTA and CDR2 FQGNSA. J gave up 1 base and V 1 base, and 11 bases lay outside the gene matches. The CDR3 has 19 residues. This CDR3 is CASSLVAGGLAGGTDTQYF. In DNA, the CDR3 is TGTGCCAGCAGCTTAGTGGCAGGTGGGCTAGCGGGGGGCACAGATACGCAGTATTTT.

The chain links TRBV7-8 to TRBJ2-7; 9 bases line up with TRBD1. The CDR3 runs 14 residues. With 5 bases clipped from V and 0 bases from J, the junction kept 2 bases outside the gene matches. Looked up from germline, CDR1 is SGHVS and CDR2 is FQNEAQ. CDR3 sequence reads: CASSLTGGSYEQYF. CDR3 DNA sequence: TGTGCCAGCAGCCTGACAGGGGGCTCCTACGAGCAGTACTTC.

The chain carries TRBV7-8 and TRBJ2-7; the D gene could be TRBD1 or TRBD2 (5 bases each). Germline V gives CDR1 SGHVS, CDR2 FQNEAQ. V was clipped by 1 base and J by 4 bases, with 11 bases between them. The CDR3 spans 14 residues. CDR3 sequence (DNA): TGTGCCAGCAGCTTAGAAGGGACCAGGTACGAGCAGTACTTC. Protein product: CASSLEGTRYEQYF.

This clone has a single count. The gene calls are TRBV19 and TRBJ1-1; no firm D call. This CDR3 is built from 14 residues. Germline V gene sequence: CDR1 LNHDA, CDR2 SQIVND (reference sequence). Trimming took 8 bases from V and 1 from J, leaving 14 bases between them. The CDR3 protein is CASRFGGGNTEAFF. The DNA of the CDR3 is TGTGCCAGTCGATTCGGCGGAGGGAACACTGAAGCTTTCTTT.

The sample holds one count of this clone. J is TRBJ1-2 and V is TRBV19; D unresolved. Germline V gene lookup returns CDR1 LNHDA and CDR2 SQIVND (reference sequence). Trimming cost V 4 bases and J 4 bases, with 7 bases left between them. The CDR3 extends over 12 amino acids. This chain's CDR3 is CASSNAGYGYTF. The CDR3 coding sequence is TGTGCCAGTAGTAATGCGGGCTATGGCTACACCTTC.

This clone was observed a single time. The rearrangement links TRBV7-2 to TRBJ1-6, with a tentative D call TRBD1 (6 bases). The CDR3 is 13 amino acids. Germline CDR1 and CDR2: SGHTA and FQGNSA. Between the trimmed V and J ends, which lost 5 bases and 8 bases, there was a span of 10 bases. The CDR3 here is CASSRTGYSPLHF. The CDR3 DNA reads TGTGCCAGCAGCCGTACAGGGTATTCACCCCTCCACTTT.

V usage is TRBV5-1 and J usage is TRBJ2-1; D is perhaps TRBD1 or TRBD2 (6 bases each). V dropped 4 bases and J dropped 8 bases, with 22 bases sitting between them. CDR1 is SGHRS and CDR2 is YFSETQ in the germline V gene. The CDR3 has 16 residues. Here the CDR3 DNA reads TGCGCCAGCAGCCCCGTCGGGGGCGCAACGTCCCATGAGCAGTTCTTC. It encodes CASSPVGGATSHEQFF.

Only a few counts were recorded for this clone. This chain links TRBV28 with TRBJ1-6; 9 bases fit TRBD1. There are 16 residues in the CDR3. CDR1 is MDHEN, CDR2 SYDVKM, per germline. Losses at the gene ends were 5 bases for V and 10 bases for J; bases not matched to a gene: 12. The chain's CDR3 is CASSPTGGVSRSPLHF. The CDR3 DNA reads TGTGCCAGCAGTCCAACAGGGGGCGTATCTAGGTCACCCCTCCACTTT.